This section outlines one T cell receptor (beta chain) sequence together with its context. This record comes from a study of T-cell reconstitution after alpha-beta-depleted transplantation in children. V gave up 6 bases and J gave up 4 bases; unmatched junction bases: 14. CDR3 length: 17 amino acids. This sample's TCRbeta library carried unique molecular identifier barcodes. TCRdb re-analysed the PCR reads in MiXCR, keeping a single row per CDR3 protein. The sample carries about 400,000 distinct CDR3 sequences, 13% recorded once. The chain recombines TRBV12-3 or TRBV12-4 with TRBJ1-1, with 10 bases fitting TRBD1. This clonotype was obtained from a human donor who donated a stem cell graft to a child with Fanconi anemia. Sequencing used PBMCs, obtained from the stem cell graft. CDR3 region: CASSLDRGAGGTTEAFF. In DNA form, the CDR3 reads TGTGCCAGCAGCCTGGACAGGGGGGCCGGGGGAACCACTGAAGCTTTCTTT.